This record looks at one T cell receptor (beta chain) sequence and its context. The sample comes from a study of blood T cell repertoires in COVID-19. Study-wide background: Sites across the United States, Italy and Spain contributed samples from acute and convalescent COVID-19. From T cells, B-cell-depleted T cells, or PBMCs came the material, which was cDNA or gDNA.

Per the authors' pipeline: Estimation of nucleated cell counts relied on the amplification of reference gene primers. The data were produced by immunoSEQ multiplex PCR, yet TCRdb's version contains in-frame clones alone and is incomplete. The V and J calls and clone size are taken from that table; D and trimming were inferred from the DNA. The sample carries over 300,000 clones, over 70% recorded once. V shed 2 bases and J 6 bases; nucleotides not matched to a gene: 10. Germline lookup yields CDR1 SGHTA and CDR2 FQGNSA. The CDR3 totals 17 residues. The chain employs TRBV7-2 and TRBJ2-1, with 10 nucleotides matching TRBD2. The sequenced material came from peripheral blood. This clonotype was sampled from a woman aged 45-65 years with acute or convalescent COVID-19. The CDR3 bases are TGTGCCAGCAGCTTATTCCACGGGTCTAGCGGGAGCAATGAGCAGTTCTTC. Residues: CASSLFHGSSGSNEQFF.